One sample yielded the 22 T cell receptor beta chains listed below, sequenced in a study of shared T cell receptors in the human thymus. TCRdb's copy holds only in-frame clones and misses some; the assay was immunoSEQ multiplex PCR. The table lists 700,000 or so clones, approximately 85% of them singletons, with roughly 0.01% in the top ten. These records were also assigned to another study, of human thymus T cells.

The sequenced sample consisted of thymocytes. The receptors were sampled from a girl under three years old with a congenital heart defect.

The chain uses TRBV2 and TRBJ2-3, with D possibly being TRBD1 (5 bases). This CDR3 has 18 amino acids. The V end lost 4 bases, the J end lost 5 bases, and 25 bases lay between the germline ends. Germline CDR1 is SNHLY and CDR2 is FYNNEI. CDR3 DNA sequence: TGTGCCAGCAGTGGGGCCCGTCCGTTCGCCTCTAGGGGAGATACGCAGTATTTT. Its protein is CASSGARPFASRGDTQYF.

The V and J genes are TRBV6-1 and TRBJ2-3; the match to TRBD2 covers 10 bases. V shed 2 bases, J shed 5 bases, and the junction held 16 bases outside the gene matches. Germline V gene sequence: CDR1 MNHNS, CDR2 SASEGT. This CDR3 has 19 amino acids. CDR3 in amino acids: CASSERMFSGGRRGDTQYF. Here the CDR3 DNA reads TGTGCCAGCAGTGAAAGGATGTTTAGCGGGGGGCGCCGAGGAGATACGCAGTATTTT.

This chain uses TRBV9 with TRBJ1-1, with D unclear. V lost 0 bases and J 8 bases, leaving 11 bases between the germline ends. Germline V gene lookup returns CDR1 SGDLS and CDR2 YYNGEE. This CDR3 is built from 13 residues. DNA of the CDR3: TGTGCCAGCAGCGTAGTTGGTCCGGGAGAAGCTTTCTTT. Protein sequence: CASSVVGPGEAFF.

CDR3 amino acids: CASSAGTGLWDEKLFF. The CDR3 DNA reads TGTGCCAGCAGCGCCGGGACAGGGTTGTGGGACGAAAAACTGTTTTTT. The J gene is TRBJ1-4, the V gene TRBV11-2, with 9 positions matching TRBD1. The germline CDR1 and CDR2 sequences are SGHAT and FQNNGV. With 5 bases clipped from V and 8 bases from J, the junction kept 12 bases outside the gene matches. The CDR3 spans 16 residues. The full variable domain, rest sourced from reference TRBV11-2 and TRBJ1-4, is EAGVAQSPRYKIIEKRQSVAFWCNPISGHATLYWYQQILGQGPKLLIQFQNNGVVDDSQLPKDRFSAERLKGVDSTLKIQPAKLEDSAVYLCASSAGTGLWDEKLFFGSGTQLSVL.

The J gene is TRBJ1-2, the V gene TRBV9; TRBD1 aligns across 9 bases. From germline, CDR1 is SGDLS and CDR2 YYNGEE. The ends lost 5 bases at V and 7 bases at J; junction bases unmatched: 9. CDR3 length equals 14 residues. The CDR3: CASSGPTGGSGYTF. The DNA for the CDR3 is TGTGCCAGCAGTGGTCCAACAGGGGGCTCTGGCTACACCTTC.

The CDR3 reads CASSFHAAPGNRYGYTF. CDR3 coding DNA: TGTGCCAGCAGTTTCCACGCAGCGCCGGGGAACCGCTATGGCTACACCTTC. The chain carries TRBV27 and TRBJ1-2; D call uncertain. Germline CDR1 and CDR2: MNHEY and SMNVEV (reference sequence). CDR3 length equals 17 residues. The V and J ends lost 3 bases and 4 bases respectively, with 21 bases between them.

Turning to this clone: Since no conserved phenylalanine or tryptophan closes the CDR3, a read error is the likely cause. The limits of the CDR3 on the DNA are not certain, so only TCRdb's listed CDR3 is given. CDR3 sequence: CASSPAQGPRLGHLS. V and J are TRBV18 and TRBJ1-2; TRBD1 is the table's D call, not checked against the DNA. The CDR3 is 15 amino acids long, termini counted. Germline assignment: CDR1 KGHSH and CDR2 LQKENI.

The chain has TRBV6-1 and TRBJ2-7, with D tentatively TRBD2 (7 bases). CDR3 length: 14 residues. CDR1 is MNHNS, CDR2 SASEGT, per germline. V was trimmed by 5 bases and J by 1 base, leaving 12 bases between them. Written as DNA, the CDR3 is TGTGCCAGCAGTCCGAAGGGGGGGTCCTACGAGCAGTACTTC. As protein: CASSPKGGSYEQYF.

This clone was counted between two and nine times. This chain connects TRBV7-9 to TRBJ1-3; D ambiguous. CDR3 length equals 11 residues. The germline CDR1 and CDR2 sequences are SEHNR and FQNEAQ (reference sequence). Trimming removed 5 bases at V and 4 bases at J, with 3 bases between. The CDR3 protein is CASSPGNTIYF. Here the CDR3 DNA reads TGTGCCAGCAGCCCAGGAAACACCATATATTTT.

The chain joins TRBV18 to TRBJ1-3, with TRBD1 as a possible D gene (5 bases). Trimming left V 4 bases short and J 0 bases short, with 13 bases between. Germline V gives CDR1 KGHSH, CDR2 LQKENI. The CDR3 has 16 residues. The CDR3 DNA is TGTGCCAGCTCACTACGGGGGGGTTACTCTGGAAACACCATATATTTT. Translation gives CASSLRGGYSGNTIYF.

The rearrangement links TRBV28 to TRBJ2-1; 9 bases fit TRBD2. The CDR3 consists of 14 residues. V trimming: 8 bases; J trimming: 4 bases; junction bases outside the gene matches: 6. The V gene's germline CDR1 is MDHEN and CDR2 SYDVKM. The CDR3 DNA follows: TGTGCCAGCTCAAGCGGGGGGACTTACAATGAGCAGTTCTTC. This encodes CASSSGGTYNEQFF.

The rearrangement joins TRBV4-1 to TRBJ1-4, with TRBD1 matching over 8 bases. V shed 0 bases, J shed 7 bases, and the junction held 13 bases outside the gene matches. This CDR3 region has 18 residues. Germline values: CDR1 MGHRA, CDR2 YSYEKL. The CDR3 nucleotides are TGCGCCAGCAGCCAAGACAGGGCCTCGGCAGGGGGCTTTGAAAAACTGTTTTTT. Translation gives CASSQDRASAGGFEKLFF.

The chain employs TRBV2 and TRBJ1-1, with 9 bases aligning to TRBD1. The germline V gene has CDR1 SNHLY and CDR2 FYNNEI. V lost 4 bases and J lost 8; bases outside the gene matches: 5. The CDR3 sequence is 13 residues long. The CDR3 is CASSGTGTGEAFF. The CDR3 nucleotides are TGTGCCAGCAGTGGGACGGGGACAGGGGAAGCTTTCTTT.

CDR3: CASLKRGEAFF. The CDR3 DNA reads TGTGCCAGTCTCAAAAGGGGGGAAGCTTTCTTT. The chain recombines TRBV19 with TRBJ1-1, with D possibly TRBD1 on 6 matching bases. Germline V gene sequence: CDR1 LNHDA, CDR2 SQIVND (reference sequence). The CDR3 has 11 residues. V shed 8 bases and J shed 8 bases, with 12 bases lying between them.

This clone was counted between two and nine times. The rearrangement uses TRBV6-1 and TRBJ2-3, with D perhaps TRBD2 (6 bases). CDR3 length: 14 amino acids. Germline-derived CDR1 and CDR2 are MNHNS and SASEGT. The CDR3 coding sequence is TGTGCTATTAACGGGGGAGCCCGCACAGATACGCAGTATTTT. Protein sequence: CAINGGARTDTQYF.

The rearrangement links TRBV10-2 to TRBJ2-4, with unresolved D. The CDR3 extends over 14 amino acids. The germline V gene has CDR1 WSHSY and CDR2 SAAADI. V shed 7 bases and J shed 0 bases, with 10 bases lying between them. This CDR3 reads CASMGSLAKNIQYF. CDR3 nucleotide sequence: TGCGCCAGCATGGGCAGTTTAGCCAAAAACATTCAGTACTTC.

This chain joins TRBV5-1 and TRBJ2-7, with D maybe TRBD1 (5 bases). The germline V and J ends were trimmed by 4 bases and 6 bases, with 17 bases remaining between them. The germline V gene encodes CDR1 SGHRS and CDR2 YFSETQ. The CDR3 runs 14 residues. CDR3 DNA sequence: TGCGCCAGCAGCCCGTCGGGCAGGGTGGGCGAGCAGTACTTC. Translated: CASSPSGRVGEQYF. The full variable domain, its missing parts supplied by reference TRBV5-1 and TRBJ2-7, is KAGVTQTPRYLIKTRGQQVTLSCSPISGHRSVSWYQQTPGQGLQFLFEYFSETQRNKGNFPGRFSGRQFSNSRSEMNVSTLELGDSALYLCASSPSGRVGEQYFGPGTRLTVT.

CDR3 loop: CSVNRETTYGYTF. CDR3 nucleotides: TGCAGCGTTAACAGGGAGACGACCTATGGCTACACCTTC. The chain uses TRBV29-1 and TRBJ1-2, with D tentatively TRBD1 (6 bases). Per germline, CDR1 SQVTM and CDR2 ANQGSEA. This CDR3 has 13 amino acids. Trimming left V 5 bases short and J 4 bases short, with 14 bases between. Supplemented by reference TRBV29-1 and TRBJ1-2, the full variable domain reads SAVISQKPSRDICQRGTSLTIQCQVDSQVTMMFWYRQQPGQSLTLIATANQGSEATYESGFVIDKFPISRPNLTFSTLTVSNMSPEDSSIYLCSVNRETTYGYTFGSGTRLTVV.

The J gene is TRBJ1-4, the V gene TRBV6-1; tentative D call: TRBD1 (6 bases). The germline V gene has CDR1 MNHNS and CDR2 SASEGT. CDR3 length: 16 residues. Trimming removed 2 bases from V and 10 bases from J, with 20 bases in between. The DNA for the CDR3 is TGTGCCAGCAGTGAAATGGCGACAGGCCTACAGGGAAAACTGTTTTTT. This codes for CASSEMATGLQGKLFF.

The rearrangement joins TRBV18 to TRBJ2-7; possibly TRBD1 for D (6 bases). Trimming took 4 bases from V and 4 from J, leaving 17 bases between them. This CDR3 is 15 amino acids long. Germline CDR1 is KGHSH and CDR2 is LQKENI. The CDR3 DNA is TGTGCCAGCTCACAAAAGGGACACTACCTTTACGAGCAGTACTTC. This gives the protein CASSQKGHYLYEQYF.

The chain has TRBV6-5 and TRBJ1-3; 7 positions agree with TRBD1. Germline V gene data show CDR1 as MNHEY and CDR2 as SVGAGI. With 5 bases clipped from V and 4 bases from J, the junction kept 8 bases outside the gene matches. The CDR3 extends over 15 amino acids. The CDR3 loop is CASSRGQVLGNTIYF. The CDR3 coding sequence is TGTGCCAGCAGTAGAGGACAGGTCCTAGGAAACACCATATATTTT.

This chain joins TRBV5-1 and TRBJ2-1, with TRBD1 as a possible D gene (5 bases). V lost 0 bases, J lost 10 bases, and 8 bases lay in between. CDR1 is SGHRS, CDR2 YFSETQ, per germline. The CDR3 is made up of 12 amino acids. The CDR3 loop reads CASSLDQGEQFF. For the CDR3, the DNA is TGCGCCAGCAGCTTGGATCAGGGCGAGCAGTTCTTC.